The entry that follows covers one T cell receptor beta chain sequence. Assignment of participants to cohorts was predicated upon participant-reported clinical history. This entry belongs to a study of blood T cell repertoires in COVID-19. Study-wide background: The origin of the acute and convalescent COVID-19 samples was the United States, Italy and Spain.

This CDR3 region has 16 residues. Looked up from germline, CDR1 is MNHEY and CDR2 is SMNVEV (reference sequence). V shed 5 bases, J shed 2 bases, and the junction held 9 bases outside the gene matches. In the original workflow: Reference gene primers were amplified, and this amplification served to estimate nucleated cell counts. TCRdb keeps only in-frame clones here, not all; method: immunoSEQ multiplex PCR. That table supplies the V and J calls and clone size; D and trimming were determined from the DNA. The sample comprises roughly 500,000 clones, roughly nine tenths of which are singletons, and more than 7.5% rests with the top ten.

This chain joins TRBV27 and TRBJ2-3; TRBD2 matches 8 bases. Specimen: PBMCs or T cells enriched from blood (not recorded which). The receptor comes from a woman between 55 and 75 years old who had recovered from COVID-19. The CDR3 DNA reads as TGTGCCAGCAGTCTCCGCACGGGGGGGACCACAGATACGCAGTATTTT. Amino acid sequence: CASSLRTGGTTDTQYF.